The 11 T cell receptor beta chains listed next were all sequenced from one sample in a study of technical replicates of blood from a few donors. The data were produced by immunoSEQ multiplex PCR, yet TCRdb's version contains in-frame clones alone and is incomplete. The repertoire includes 60,000 to 65,000 clones, about 92% of them detected once, and about 4.5% sits in the top ten. The material sequenced was PBMCs. The receptors here all came from a human donor in good health. Some clones in this sample may be carry-over from other donors' samples.

The genes are TRBV28 and TRBJ2-7, with 9 nucleotides matching TRBD1. J was trimmed by 1 base and V by 5 bases; bases with no gene match: 6. This CDR3 comprises 15 residues. From germline, CDR1 is MDHEN and CDR2 SYDVKM. The CDR3 coding sequence is TGTGCCAGCAGTGGGACCGGGACAGGGTCCTACGAGCAGTACTTC. Its translation: CASSGTGTGSYEQYF.

The V and J genes are TRBV5-1 and TRBJ1-1; perhaps TRBD1 as D (6 bases). CDR1 and CDR2 from the germline V gene are SGHRS and YFSETQ. The CDR3 sequence is 15 residues long. V lost 4 bases, J lost 4 bases, and 17 bases lay in between. The CDR3 nucleotides are TGCGCCAGCAGCCGGTTCGACAGGAGGAGCACTGAAGCTTTCTTT. Its translation: CASSRFDRRSTEAFF.

For the CDR3, the DNA is TGTGCCAGCAGCCTGCGGGGGGTGAGAAATGAGCAGTTCTTC. It is translated as CASSLRGVRNEQFF. The rearrangement links TRBV7-2 to TRBJ2-1; TRBD2 agrees at 8 bases. V gave up 5 bases and J gave up 7 bases; unmatched junction bases: 7. Per germline, CDR1 SGHTA and CDR2 FQGNSA. The CDR3 contains 14 residues.

The chain uses TRBV5-1 and TRBJ2-7, with 8 bases matching TRBD1. Germline V CDR1 and CDR2: SGHRS, YFSETQ. The trim removed 4 bases at V and 6 bases at J, leaving 12 bases unmatched. This CDR3 is built from 15 residues. Here the CDR3 reads CASSGLQGGRSEQYF. The CDR3 DNA sequence: TGCGCCAGCAGCGGGTTACAGGGGGGTAGATCCGAGCAGTACTTC.

This chain connects TRBV7-9 to TRBJ2-1, with D maybe TRBD1 (5 bases). V was cut by 1 base and J by 2 bases, with 9 bases left in between. Germline loops: CDR1 SEHNR, CDR2 FQNEAQ (reference sequence). This CDR3 has 15 amino acids. The CDR3 nucleotides are TGTGCCAGCAGCTTAGTAGGGGCAACCTACAATGAGCAGTTCTTC. This codes for CASSLVGATYNEQFF. Supplemented by reference TRBV7-9 and TRBJ2-1, the full variable domain reads DTGVSQNPRHKITKRGQNVTFRCDPISEHNRLYWYRQTLGQGPEFLTYFQNEAQLEKSRLLSDRFSAERPKGSFSTLEIQRTEQGDSAMYLCASSLVGATYNEQFFGPGTRLTVL.

The chain recombines TRBV7-6 with TRBJ1-1; D call uncertain. V lost 5 bases and J 1 base, leaving 14 bases between the germline ends. CDR3 length: 15 residues. Germline CDR1 reads SGHVS; CDR2 reads FNYEAQ. CDR3 sequence (DNA): TGTGCCAGCAGCCCCCCCGGGGTGGGGAACACTGAAGCTTTCTTT. Translated, it gives CASSPPGVGNTEAFF.

J is TRBJ1-2 and V is TRBV29-1; D uncertain. The CDR3 sequence is 12 residues long. Germline V gene data show CDR1 as SQVTM and CDR2 as ANQGSEA. V lost 7 bases, J lost 8 bases, and 17 bases lay in between. CDR3 residues: CSALARGEGYTF. The CDR3 DNA sequence: TGCAGCGCCCTGGCGCGGGGAGAGGGCTACACCTTC.

This rearrangement joins TRBV6-5 to TRBJ1-4, with 10 positions matching TRBD1. V was pared by 6 bases and J by 12 bases, with 10 bases of the junction left unmatched. CDR1 and CDR2 from the germline V gene are MNHEY and SVGAGI. This CDR3 is 14 amino acids long. CDR3 sequence: CASSDGTGAPELFF. The CDR3 nucleotides are TGTGCCAGCAGCGACGGGACAGGGGCTCCGGAACTGTTTTTT.

The J gene is TRBJ2-5, the V gene TRBV5-4, with TRBD1 matching over 8 bases. Germline V gene lookup returns CDR1 SGHNT and CDR2 YYREEE (reference sequence). The trim removed 4 bases at V and 4 bases at J, leaving 6 bases unmatched. This CDR3 has 14 amino acids. The CDR3 DNA reads as TGTGCCAGCAGCGTAGGACAGGGAACAGAGACCCAGTACTTC. Its translation is CASSVGQGTETQYF.

The chain couples TRBV5-6 to TRBJ1-1; D is unresolved. The germline V gene has CDR1 SGHDT and CDR2 YYEEEE. V was clipped by 1 base and J by 6 bases, with 13 bases between them. The CDR3 runs 14 residues. The CDR3 DNA follows: TGTGCCAGCAGCTTGACGGGAGGGCGCCCTGAAGCTTTCTTT. Its protein product is CASSLTGGRPEAFF.

The rearrangement links TRBV11-1 to TRBJ2-7; 10 bases align to TRBD1. The V segment lost 4 bases and the J segment 2 bases; nucleotides outside the gene matches: 5. The CDR3 has 15 amino acids. Per germline, CDR1 SGHAT and CDR2 FQDESV (reference sequence). DNA for the CDR3: TGTGCCAGCAGCTCCTGGGACAGGGGACCCTACGAGCAGTACTTC. Translation: CASSSWDRGPYEQYF.